The present entry profiles one T cell receptor beta chain with its context. The entry originates in a study of cytomegalovirus exposure and HLA in healthy donors. The PCR contained 60 Vbeta and 13 Jbeta primers. Assay used: immunoSEQ multiplex PCR; TCRdb lists only in-frame clones, some missing. The sample records around 110,000 clones, roughly four fifths being singletons. Sequenced input: PBMCs. This clonotype was sampled from a woman aged 50 to 60 in good health and CMV-seropositive.

The CDR3 DNA reads as TGCGCCAGCAGCCTTAGACAGGGAGCTAATGAAAAACTGTTTTTT. It specifies CASSLRQGANEKLFF. The V call is TRBV5-1, the J call TRBJ1-4; 7 nucleotides line up with TRBD1. Germline trimming cut 4 bases from V and 3 bases from J; bases unmatched to any gene: 6. The CDR3 runs to 15 residues. Germline V gene data show CDR1 as SGHRS and CDR2 as YFSETQ.